These 13 T cell receptor beta chains originate from one sample sequenced in a study of T-cell memory formation after mild COVID-19. MiXCR was run by TCRdb on the 5' RACE reads, yielding one entry per CDR3 protein. The sample carries 350,000 to 450,000 distinct CDR3 sequences, roughly 20% recorded once. Sample: PBMCs or a T cell subset sorted from them (not recorded which). These receptors originate from an adult woman who had mild COVID-19 (a few samples of this study predate the infection). Cell type and time point are not known.

This clonotype has at least ten counts. The CDR3 region has the DNA TGTGCCAGCAGCGTAGTTGACCTTTCCTACAATGAGCAGTTCTTC. Translated: CASSVVDLSYNEQFF. The chain couples TRBV9 to TRBJ2-1; D unclear. The CDR3 is 15 residues long. The V gene's germline CDR1 is SGDLS and CDR2 YYNGEE. Trimming removed 0 bases at V and 1 base at J, with 8 bases between.

The chain has TRBV20-1 and TRBJ1-5; D is unresolved. The germline V gene encodes CDR1 DFQATT and CDR2 SNEGSKA (reference sequence). The ends were cut back, 0 bases at V and 0 bases at J, with 9 bases in the middle. The CDR3 loop spans 15 amino acids. CDR3 sequence: CSARETENSNQPQHF. As DNA, the CDR3 is TGCAGTGCTAGAGAAACGGAGAATAGCAATCAGCCCCAGCATTTT.

The V and J genes are TRBV7-3 and TRBJ2-5; D gene ambiguous. V lost 1 base and J 7 bases, leaving 16 bases between the germline ends. Germline V gene data show CDR1 as SGHTA and CDR2 as FQGTGA. The CDR3 consists of 15 residues. The CDR3 region is CASSLNPTGPGTQYF. The CDR3 nucleotides read TGTGCCAGCAGCTTAAACCCCACGGGTCCGGGGACCCAGTACTTC.

In this sample, this clonotype turned up a few times. The J gene is TRBJ1-5, the V gene TRBV14, with D tentatively TRBD1 (5 bases). Germline lookup yields CDR1 SGHDN and CDR2 FVKESK. This CDR3 comprises 13 residues. Between the trimmed V and J ends, which lost 1 base and 5 bases, there was a span of 6 bases. CDR3 region: CASSQGTHQPQHF. The DNA of the CDR3 is TGTGCCAGCAGCCAAGGGACACATCAGCCCCAGCATTTT.

The V gene is TRBV18, the J gene TRBJ2-7; unclear D gene. Per the germline V gene, CDR1 is KGHSH and CDR2 is LQKENI. This CDR3 has 14 residues. V shed 0 bases and J shed 5 bases, with 11 bases lying between them. CDR3 bases: TGTGCCAGCTCACCACCATCTAGTTTACACGAGCAGTACTTC. Translating gives CASSPPSSLHEQYF.

This clonotype was detected a few times. This chain uses TRBV7-2 with TRBJ2-5; TRBD2 matches 11 bases. The germline V gene encodes CDR1 SGHTA and CDR2 FQGNSA. The length of the CDR3 is 17 residues. Germline trimming cut 1 base from V and 1 base from J; bases unmatched to any gene: 5. CDR3 DNA: TGTGCCAGCAGCTTAGAATCTCTAGCGGGGGGCCAAGAGACCCAGTACTTC. Its protein is CASSLESLAGGQETQYF.

This clonotype was seen a handful of times. The J gene is TRBJ2-2, the V gene TRBV19; D not resolved. V lost 8 bases and J lost 6, with 10 bases in between. The germline V gene has CDR1 LNHDA and CDR2 SQIVND (reference sequence). The CDR3 extends over 12 amino acids. CDR3 amino acids: CASWAGPGELFF. CDR3 in DNA: TGTGCCAGTTGGGCTGGCCCCGGGGAGCTGTTTTTT.

The V call is TRBV20-1, the J call TRBJ2-1; 11 bases line up with TRBD2. The CDR3 totals 15 residues. Germline CDR1 is DFQATT and CDR2 is SNEGSKA (reference sequence). The junction had 6 bases not matched to a gene; V was cut back by 1 base and J by 7 bases. CDR3 nucleotides: TGCAGTGCTAGAGTAGCGGGGGGGCTTTTAAATGAGCAGTTCTTC. The encoded protein is CSARVAGGLLNEQFF.

The chain couples TRBV20-1 to TRBJ1-1, with TRBD1 matching over 7 bases. The CDR3 has 15 residues. J was trimmed by 3 bases and V by 6 bases; bases with no gene match: 13. CDR1 is DFQATT and CDR2 is SNEGSKA in the germline V gene (reference sequence). Written as DNA, the CDR3 is TGCAGTGCCTCTGACAGGGTCTCGTACCACACTGAAGCTTTCTTT. As protein: CSASDRVSYHTEAFF.

Ten or more counts support this clonotype. V gene TRBV12-3 or TRBV12-4 combines with J gene TRBJ2-7; TRBD2 matches 7 bases. With V trimmed by 6 bases and J by 2 bases, 10 bases remained unmatched. The CDR3 sequence is 15 residues long. The CDR3 nucleotides are TGTGCCAGCAGGCGGGGTCCTAGCGGAACCTACGAGCAGTACTTC. It is translated as CASRRGPSGTYEQYF.

A single count supports this clonotype. The chain carries TRBV19 and TRBJ2-5; TRBD2 agrees at 10 bases. Germline CDR1 is LNHDA and CDR2 is SQIVND (reference sequence). This CDR3 is built from 18 residues. V lost 6 bases, J lost 4 bases, and 17 bases stayed unmatched. CDR3 in amino acids: CASSPTGLAGVRGETQYF. The CDR3 DNA is TGTGCCAGTAGCCCCACCGGGCTAGCGGGAGTGAGAGGAGAGACCCAGTACTTC.

This clonotype was counted only a few times. The rearrangement joins TRBV6-2 or TRBV6-3 to TRBJ1-1; D unclear. Trimming stripped 4 bases from V and 5 bases from J, with 14 bases between. CDR1 and CDR2 from the germline V gene are MNHEY and SVGEGT. The CDR3 length is 14 residues. The DNA of the CDR3 is TGTGCCAGCAGTTTTCCCACCCCCGGGACTGAAGCTTTCTTT. This encodes CASSFPTPGTEAFF.

The chain joins TRBV6-5 to TRBJ2-3; D call uncertain. V gave up 7 bases and J gave up 2 bases, with 10 bases separating them. This CDR3 is 13 amino acids long. CDR1 and CDR2 (germline): MNHEY, SVGAGI. This chain's CDR3 is CASTSLNTDTQYF. Here the CDR3 DNA reads TGTGCCAGCACCTCACTCAACACAGATACGCAGTATTTT.